Below are 18 T cell receptor beta chains sequenced from a single sample in a study of T cells in localized non-small cell lung cancer. Data came from immunoSEQ multiplex PCR; TCRdb stores just in-frame clones and leaves some out. This table has 50,000 to 60,000 clones, over 70% appearing once. The sequenced sample was PBMCs, obtained before any cancer treatment. The receptor set was obtained from a woman aged 40-75 years with stage II lung adenocarcinoma.

The rearrangement uses TRBV16 and TRBJ1-3; 9 nucleotides line up with TRBD1. The V and J ends lost 4 bases and 7 bases, in that order; junction bases with no gene match: 8. The CDR3 is 15 amino acids. The V gene's germline CDR1 is KGHSY and CDR2 FQNENV. CDR3 sequence: CASSLGQGKMNTIYF. The CDR3 DNA reads as TGTGCCAGCAGCCTCGGACAGGGGAAGATGAACACCATATATTTT.

The genes are TRBV13 and TRBJ1-2; possible D gene TRBD1, 5 bases. Trimming cost V 6 bases and J 8 bases, with 16 bases left between them. The CDR3 spans 13 residues. CDR1 is PRHDT, CDR2 FYEKMQ, per germline (reference sequence). CDR3 residues: CASRDRGAKGYTF. The CDR3, as DNA: TGTGCCAGCAGGGATAGAGGGGCGAAGGGCTACACCTTC.

The J gene is TRBJ1-1, the V gene TRBV7-9, with no clear D. This CDR3 is 15 amino acids long. Germline assignment: CDR1 SEHNR and CDR2 FQNEAQ (reference sequence). The germline V and J ends were trimmed by 3 bases and 0 bases, with 11 bases remaining between them. CDR3 bases: TGTGCCAGCAGCTTTAGAGGGCAGGTGAACACTGAAGCTTTCTTT. It translates to CASSFRGQVNTEAFF.

This clone appeared a few times. This chain links TRBV28 with TRBJ1-1, with TRBD1 matching over 7 bases. The V gene end was trimmed by 6 bases and the J gene end by 0 bases; junction bases not matched to a gene: 7. CDR1 is MDHEN and CDR2 is SYDVKM in the germline V gene. The CDR3 contains 15 residues. CDR3: CASSQTGYMNTEAFF. As DNA, the CDR3 is TGTGCCAGCAGCCAGACAGGGTACATGAACACTGAAGCTTTCTTT.

The chain carries TRBV6-6 and TRBJ2-7, with 11 bases lining up with TRBD2. Germline V gene lookup returns CDR1 MNHNY and CDR2 SVGAGI (reference sequence). With V trimmed by 6 bases and J by 4 bases, 8 bases remained unmatched. The CDR3 spans 15 residues. Here the CDR3 reads CASSPSPSGGYEQYF. Here the CDR3 DNA reads TGTGCCAGCAGCCCCTCGCCTAGCGGGGGGTACGAGCAGTACTTC.

This clone came up once. This rearrangement joins TRBV5-1 to TRBJ2-1; 10 nucleotides line up with TRBD1. Germline V gene lookup returns CDR1 SGHRS and CDR2 YFSETQ. With 3 bases clipped from V and 6 bases from J, the junction kept 9 bases outside the gene matches. The CDR3 is 16 amino acids. The CDR3 region is CASSSQTGQGSNEQFF. The CDR3 bases are TGCGCCAGCAGCTCACAGACGGGACAGGGGAGCAATGAGCAGTTCTTC.

The chain employs TRBV28 and TRBJ2-5; D call uncertain. The germline V gene has CDR1 MDHEN and CDR2 SYDVKM. The V gene lost 5 bases and the J gene lost 1 base, with 8 bases spanning the gap. The length of the CDR3 is 13 residues. The CDR3 DNA follows: TGTGCCAGCAGTACACAAGTCCAAGAGACCCAGTACTTC. Protein sequence: CASSTQVQETQYF. Supplemented by reference TRBV28 and TRBJ2-5, the full variable domain reads DVKVTQSSRYLVKRTGEKVFLECVQDMDHENMFWYRQDPGLGLRLIYFSYDVKMKEKGDIPEGYSVSREKKERFSLILESASTNQTSMYLCASSTQVQETQYFGPGTRLLVL.

V and J are TRBV5-4 and TRBJ1-2; D possibly corresponds to TRBD1 (5 bases). Trimming took 5 bases from V and 0 from J, leaving 17 bases between them. This CDR3 has 16 amino acids. Germline CDR1 reads SGHNT; CDR2 reads YYREEE (reference sequence). CDR3 region: CASSIGTDGANYGYTF. As DNA, the CDR3 is TGTGCCAGCAGTATCGGGACCGACGGAGCTAACTATGGCTACACCTTC.

The chain carries TRBV19 and TRBJ1-2, with D possibly being TRBD1 (5 bases). V lost 3 bases to trimming and J lost 8 bases, with 13 bases between them. There are 13 residues in the CDR3. Germline V CDR1 and CDR2: LNHDA, SQIVND (reference sequence). The CDR3 bases are TGTGCCAGTAGTATTTTGCAGGGCGGAGGCTACACCTTC. Amino acid sequence: CASSILQGGGYTF.

This rearrangement joins TRBV19 to TRBJ2-1; a possible D gene is TRBD2 (5 bases). The germline V and J ends were trimmed by 1 base and 2 bases, with 9 bases remaining between them. The CDR3 has 15 amino acids. The V gene's germline CDR1 is LNHDA and CDR2 SQIVND (reference sequence). This chain's CDR3 is CASSIGTHTYNEQFF. CDR3 bases: TGTGCCAGTAGTATAGGGACTCATACCTACAATGAGCAGTTCTTC.

This CDR3 is CASSLGGNSPLHF. DNA for the CDR3: TGTGCCAGCAGTTTGGGGGGTAATTCACCCCTCCACTTT. V gene TRBV27 combines with J gene TRBJ1-6; D possibly corresponds to TRBD1 (5 bases). The CDR3 sequence is 13 residues long. The V gene lost 3 bases and the J gene lost 6 bases, with 6 bases spanning the gap. Germline CDR1 and CDR2: MNHEY and SMNVEV (reference sequence).

The V gene is TRBV7-9, the J gene TRBJ2-3, with D unclear. The CDR3 consists of 12 residues. V gave up 6 bases and J gave up 6 bases, with 10 bases separating them. Germline V gene data show CDR1 as SEHNR and CDR2 as FQNEAQ (reference sequence). The chain's CDR3 is CASRESRDTQYF. DNA for the CDR3: TGTGCCAGCAGGGAATCCAGGGATACGCAGTATTTT.

The gene calls are TRBV18 and TRBJ1-2; no definite D call. There are 14 residues in the CDR3. The germline V and J ends were trimmed by 2 bases and 4 bases, with 11 bases remaining between them. Germline-derived CDR1 and CDR2 are KGHSH and LQKENI. In nucleotides, the CDR3 is TGTGCCAGCTCACCAGACTTCTCTCGCTATGGCTACACCTTC. This sequence encodes CASSPDFSRYGYTF.

This chain connects TRBV7-2 to TRBJ1-2; D call uncertain. Trimming left V 6 bases short and J 6 bases short, with 11 bases between. The CDR3 spans 12 residues. Germline V gene sequence: CDR1 SGHTA, CDR2 FQGNSA. The CDR3 reads CASSPGSHGYTF. The CDR3 DNA is TGTGCCAGCAGTCCAGGTTCCCATGGCTACACCTTC. Drawing the rest from reference TRBV7-2 and TRBJ1-2, the complete variable domain is GAGVSQSPSNKVTEKGKDVELRCDPISGHTALYWYRQSLGQGLEFLIYFQGNSAPDKSGLPSDRFSAERTGGSVSTLTIQRTQQEDSAVYLCASSPGSHGYTFGSGTRLTVV.

The rearrangement joins TRBV19 to TRBJ2-7; D unresolved. V dropped 4 bases and J dropped 2 bases, with 12 bases sitting between them. The CDR3 is 14 residues long. Germline CDR1 LNHDA, CDR2 SQIVND (reference sequence). CDR3 sequence reads: CASSSNNRPYEQYF. For the CDR3, the DNA is TGTGCCAGTAGTAGTAATAACAGACCCTACGAGCAGTACTTC. The whole variable domain, remainder taken from reference TRBV19 and TRBJ2-7, is DGGITQSPKYLFRKEGQNVTLSCEQNLNHDAMYWYRQDPGQGLRLIYYSQIVNDFQKGDIAEGYSVSREKKESFPLTVTSAQKNPTAFYLCASSSNNRPYEQYFGPGTRLTVT.

The chain employs TRBV5-5 and TRBJ2-7; D possibly corresponds to TRBD1 (6 bases). The CDR3 contains 19 residues. Germline V lookup: CDR1 SGHKS, CDR2 YYEKEE (reference sequence). Trimming pared 2 bases from V and 3 bases from J, leaving 27 bases between. The CDR3 loop is CASSLTTGYNRHTFYEQYF. CDR3 DNA: TGTGCCAGCAGCTTAACAACAGGGTACAATCGTCATACGTTCTACGAGCAGTACTTC.

J is TRBJ1-5 and V is TRBV19; D perhaps matches TRBD1 (5 bases). CDR3 length equals 13 residues. CDR1 and CDR2 (germline): LNHDA, SQIVND (reference sequence). Trimming took 5 bases from V and 5 from J, leaving 10 bases between them. The DNA of the CDR3 is TGTGCCAGTAGTGTGGGACGGGATCAGCCCCAGCATTTT. Translated, it gives CASSVGRDQPQHF.

This chain connects TRBV6-6 to TRBJ1-1, with D possibly matching TRBD1 (6 bases). V lost 6 bases to trimming and J lost 0 bases, with 11 bases between them. Germline lookup yields CDR1 MNHNY and CDR2 SVGAGI (reference sequence). The CDR3 totals 14 residues. The CDR3 here is CASRPGTMNTEAFF. CDR3 coding DNA: TGTGCCAGCAGACCCGGGACAATGAACACTGAAGCTTTCTTT.